This TCR beta chain was documented in a study of OX40 agonist ivuxolimab in advanced cancers. Across the whole study: Patients received ivuxolimab, an intravenous treatment, every 2 weeks at 0.01 to 10 mg/kg.

V was cut by 1 base and J by 6 bases, with 6 bases left in between. The CDR3 contains 12 residues. Germline CDR1 reads SGHTA; CDR2 reads FQGNSA. Produced via immunoSEQ multiplex PCR; TCRdb's table is partial and in-frame only. The profile shows 65,000 or so clones, nearly 90% of them singletons. The chain combines TRBV7-2 with TRBJ1-2; D remains ambiguous. The sequenced sample was CD4+ or CD8+ T cells sorted from blood, obtained in a trial of the OX40 agonist ivuxolimab. This receptor was obtained from an adult with an advanced solid tumor such as melanoma, head and neck, liver or kidney cancer. CDR3 residues: CASSLDSNGYTF. Written as DNA, the CDR3 is TGTGCCAGCAGCTTAGACAGCAATGGCTACACCTTC. The full variable domain, its missing parts supplied by reference TRBV7-2 and TRBJ1-2, is GAGVSQSPSNKVTEKGKDVELRCDPISGHTALYWYRQSLGQGLEFLIYFQGNSAPDKSGLPSDRFSAERTGGSVSTLTIQRTQQEDSAVYLCASSLDSNGYTFGSGTRLTVV.